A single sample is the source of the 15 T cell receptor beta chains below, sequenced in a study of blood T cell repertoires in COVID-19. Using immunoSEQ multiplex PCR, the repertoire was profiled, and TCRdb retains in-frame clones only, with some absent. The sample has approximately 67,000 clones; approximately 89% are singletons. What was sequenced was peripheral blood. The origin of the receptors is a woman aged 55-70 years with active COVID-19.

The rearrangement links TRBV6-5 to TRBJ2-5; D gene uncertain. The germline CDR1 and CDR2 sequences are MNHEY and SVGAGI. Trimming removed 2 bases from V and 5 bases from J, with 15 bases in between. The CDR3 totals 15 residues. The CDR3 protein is CASSYGPGSMETQYF. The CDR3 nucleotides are TGTGCCAGCAGTTACGGGCCAGGCAGTATGGAGACCCAGTACTTC.

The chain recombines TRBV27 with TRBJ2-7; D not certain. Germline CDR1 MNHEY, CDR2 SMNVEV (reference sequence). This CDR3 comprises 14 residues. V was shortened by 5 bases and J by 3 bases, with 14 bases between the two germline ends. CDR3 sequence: CASSHITSLYEQYF. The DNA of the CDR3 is TGTGCCAGCAGTCACATCACCTCGCTCTACGAGCAGTACTTC.

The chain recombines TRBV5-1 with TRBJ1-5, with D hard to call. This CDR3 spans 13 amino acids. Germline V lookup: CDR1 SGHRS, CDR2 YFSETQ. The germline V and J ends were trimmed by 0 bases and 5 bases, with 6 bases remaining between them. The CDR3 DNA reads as TGCGCCAGCAGCTTGGGGGGAGATCAGCCCCAGCATTTT. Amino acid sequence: CASSLGGDQPQHF. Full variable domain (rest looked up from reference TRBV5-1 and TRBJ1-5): KAGVTQTPRYLIKTRGQQVTLSCSPISGHRSVSWYQQTPGQGLQFLFEYFSETQRNKGNFPGRFSGRQFSNSRSEMNVSTLELGDSALYLCASSLGGDQPQHFGDGTRLSIL.

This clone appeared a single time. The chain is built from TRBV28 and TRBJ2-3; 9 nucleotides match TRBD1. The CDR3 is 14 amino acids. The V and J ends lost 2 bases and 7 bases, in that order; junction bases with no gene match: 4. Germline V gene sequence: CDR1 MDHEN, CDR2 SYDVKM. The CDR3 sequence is CASSLGTGIHTQYF. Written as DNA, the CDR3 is TGTGCCAGCAGTTTAGGGACAGGGATACATACGCAGTATTTT.

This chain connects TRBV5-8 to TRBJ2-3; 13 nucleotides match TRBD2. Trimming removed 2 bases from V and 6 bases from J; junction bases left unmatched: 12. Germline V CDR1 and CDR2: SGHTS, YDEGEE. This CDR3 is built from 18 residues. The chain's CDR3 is CASSFRPTSGRRRDTQYF. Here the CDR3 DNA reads TGTGCCAGCAGCTTTCGCCCGACTAGCGGGAGGAGGAGGGATACGCAGTATTTT.

For the CDR3, the DNA is TGCCCCCCCAGCCGACCGGGACAGAACACCGGGGAGCTGTTTTTT. It is translated as CPPSRPGQNTGELFF. The chain carries TRBV4-1 and TRBJ2-2, with D perhaps matching TRBD1 (6 bases). The CDR3 runs 15 residues. The germline gives CDR1 MGHRA, CDR2 YSYEKL.

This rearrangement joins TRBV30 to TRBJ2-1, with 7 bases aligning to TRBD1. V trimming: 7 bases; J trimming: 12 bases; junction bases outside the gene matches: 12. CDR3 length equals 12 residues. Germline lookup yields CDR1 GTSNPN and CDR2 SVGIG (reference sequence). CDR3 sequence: CAFTTGMNVQFF. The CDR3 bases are TGTGCCTTCACGACAGGGATGAACGTGCAGTTCTTC. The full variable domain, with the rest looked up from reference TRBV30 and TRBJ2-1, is SQTIHQWPATLVQPVGSPLSLECTVEGTSNPNLYWYRQAAGRGLQLLFYSVGIGQISSEVPQNLSASRPQDRQFILSSKKLLLSDSGFYLCAFTTGMNVQFFGPGTRLTVL.

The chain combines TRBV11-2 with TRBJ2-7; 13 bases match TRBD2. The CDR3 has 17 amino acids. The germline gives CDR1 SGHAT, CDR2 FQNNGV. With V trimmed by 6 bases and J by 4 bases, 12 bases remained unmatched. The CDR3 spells CASSRGGLAGVQYEQYF. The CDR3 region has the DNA TGTGCCAGCAGTCGAGGCGGACTAGCGGGAGTTCAGTACGAGCAGTACTTC.

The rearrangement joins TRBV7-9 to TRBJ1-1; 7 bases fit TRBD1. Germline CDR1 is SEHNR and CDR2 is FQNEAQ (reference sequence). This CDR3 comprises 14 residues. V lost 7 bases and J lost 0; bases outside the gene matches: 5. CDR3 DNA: TGTGCCAGCAAGAGACAGGGCATGAACACTGAAGCTTTCTTT. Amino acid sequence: CASKRQGMNTEAFF.

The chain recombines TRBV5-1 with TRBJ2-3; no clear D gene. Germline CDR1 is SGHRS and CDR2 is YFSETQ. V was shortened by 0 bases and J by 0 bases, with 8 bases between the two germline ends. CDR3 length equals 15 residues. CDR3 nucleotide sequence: TGCGCCAGCAGCTTGGGTCAATTTAGCACAGATACGCAGTATTTT. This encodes CASSLGQFSTDTQYF.

CDR3 coding DNA: TGTGCCACCAGTACTAGCGGGAGAGGGACCCAAGAGACCCAGTACTTC. Amino acid sequence: CATSTSGRGTQETQYF. V gene TRBV24-1 combines with J gene TRBJ2-5, with TRBD2 identical over 11 bases. Germline CDR1 KGHDR, CDR2 SFDVKD. The CDR3 spans 16 residues. The ends lost 6 bases at V and 1 base at J; junction bases unmatched: 6.

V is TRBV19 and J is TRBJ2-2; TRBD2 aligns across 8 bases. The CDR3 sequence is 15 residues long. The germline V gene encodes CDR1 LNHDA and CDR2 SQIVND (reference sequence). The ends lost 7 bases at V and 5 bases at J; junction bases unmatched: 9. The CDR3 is CASNTGTRLTGELFF. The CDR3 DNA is TGTGCCAGTAACACCGGGACTAGGTTAACCGGGGAGCTGTTTTTT.

The CDR3 nucleotides are TGTGCCAGCAGCCAAGATCGGACTGGCGAGACCCAGTACTTC. This sequence encodes CASSQDRTGETQYF. The gene calls are TRBV4-2 and TRBJ2-5; tentatively, D is TRBD2 (5 bases). The CDR3 consists of 14 residues. V was cut by 0 bases and J by 5 bases, with 10 bases left in between. CDR1 is LGHNA, CDR2 YNFKEQ, per germline.

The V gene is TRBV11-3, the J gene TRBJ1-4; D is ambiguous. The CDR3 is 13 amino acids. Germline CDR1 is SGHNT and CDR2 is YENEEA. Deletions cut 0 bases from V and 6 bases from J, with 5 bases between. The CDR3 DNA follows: TGTGCCAGCAGCTTAGATCTGTATGAAAAACTGTTTTTT. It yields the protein CASSLDLYEKLFF.

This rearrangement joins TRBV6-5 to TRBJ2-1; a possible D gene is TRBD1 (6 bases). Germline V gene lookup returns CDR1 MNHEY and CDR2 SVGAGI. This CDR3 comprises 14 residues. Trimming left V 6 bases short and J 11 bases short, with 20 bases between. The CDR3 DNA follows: TGTGCCAGCAGACCCGACCTGACAGGAGAGAAGCAGTTCTTC. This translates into CASRPDLTGEKQFF.